The entry that follows covers one T cell receptor (beta chain) sequence. This clonotype has a count of ten or more. Its antigen is not yet known. Within one base of it there is no much larger clone, and no base qualities were kept. Stable Graves' hyperthyroidism was defined as the absence of progression to ophthalmopathy over 18 months of follow-up. Hyperthyroidism patients were aged 18 to 65 years and newly diagnosed, with disease duration of less than 2 months. The study excluded patients with uncontrolled infections, other autoimmune diseases, pregnancy or lactation. Diagnoses were established on the basis of clinical symptoms, serum thyroxine and TRAb, thyroid ultrasound, and orbital computed tomography. PBMCs were separated from approximately 9.9 ml of fresh peripheral blood using Ficoll-Paque density gradient centrifugation. Total RNA was extracted using Trizol reagent, and RNA quality was assessed on an Agilent 2100 Bioanalyzer.

TCR beta CDR3 regions were amplified from RNA transcripts. The first round of RT-PCR for the TCR CDR3 was performed with the HTBI primer set and the Qiagen OneStep RT-PCR kit. The libraries were constructed in a second round of multiplex PCR and then size-selected and purified. The libraries were sequenced on an Illumina HiSeq2000 using paired-end 100 bp reads. The original methods were these. SOAPnuke was used to process the raw data, with reads discarded if the reads contained adapters or uncalled bases, had a mean Phred below 15, or lacked an exact constant-primer or identifier match. COPE v1.2.5 was used to merge high-quality paired reads, and clonotypes were defined as unique nucleotide sequences. Clonotypes were aligned to IMGT TRBV, TRBD and TRBJ reference segments using MiTCR v1.1. The analysis was restricted to V-J combinations with a frequency above 0.0001, which together covered 99% to 99.2% of the repertoires. A TCS score was defined as the ratio between F50 (clonal expansion) and ExV (chaos), using BLOSUM62-based TCRdist between CDR3 peptides within each V-J. Welch's t-statistics and random forest reduced 450 to 600 V-J features to 13, which were used in a naive Bayes classifier (R e1071). The raw public data were reprocessed by TCRdb itself: fastp quality trimming at Q25, MiXCR clonotype calling, in-frame beta chains only. Rows are unified per CDR3 protein, each entry keeping the most common DNA and genes. The V and J calls reflect TCRdb's pipeline rather than the authors' work. Counted in this sample were about 350,000 distinct CDR3 sequences; more than 11% of them appeared once. The top ten clones comprise approximately 25% of the sample.

This sample was included in a study of T cells in Graves' hyperthyroidism and ophthalmopathy (dated by TCRdb to the late 2010s). Broadly, across the study: Peripheral blood was sampled at the time of initial diagnosis, prior to any treatment. TCR V-J signatures able to tell the groups apart were searched for in a discovery cohort of approximately 95 patients, of whom fewer than 45 had Graves' ophthalmopathy and 55 to 60 had stable Graves' hyperthyroidism. Prospective prediction of ophthalmopathy was tested in an independent validation cohort of approximately 19 hyperthyroidism patients and roughly 16 patients who later progressed to ophthalmopathy. The roughly 99 discovery patients were divided at random into training and test sets in a 7:3 ratio. The study also compared thyroid tissue and blood T-cell repertoires from a handful of Graves' hyperthyroidism patients. After sampling, hyperthyroidism patients received methimazole starting at 30 mg daily, and ophthalmopathy patients received high-dose intravenous methylprednisolone. The paper reports TCR Vbeta CDR3 sequencing of 135 peripheral blood samples: around 45 ophthalmopathy, fewer than 80 hyperthyroidism and around 17 progressor patients. Broad study findings and their caveats: Most expanded thyroid clonotypes (frequency above 0.001) were also detected in blood, suggesting blood repertoires may reflect thyroid immune responses. In cross-validation, a model built on a 13 V-J signature told ophthalmopathy apart from stable hyperthyroidism with approximately 90% sensitivity and approximately 81% specificity, and in testing the same model reached 80%/75%. Sample size was not statistically predetermined, and blinding of investigators to group allocation was not performed. During validation, the model predicted progression to ophthalmopathy a median of roughly six months ahead of onset, with almost 71% sensitivity and 72.22% specificity.

Sequencing was performed on blood. This sequence was found in a woman aged 30 to 39 with Graves' hyperthyroidism.

The CDR3 region: CASTPGHLNTGELFF. In nucleotides, the sequence is TGTGCCAGCACTCCGGGACACCTGAACACCGGGGAGCTGTTTTTT. The rearrangement joined TRBV28 to TRBJ2-2, with a weak D call of TRBD1 (6 bases match). V was cut back by 7 bases and J by 1 base, leaving a gap of 13 bases between them. CDR1 and CDR2, per the germline V gene, are MDHEN and SYDVKM. The CDR3, cysteine through phenylalanine, is 15 amino acids long. Solely the CDR3 DNA is kept, with 45 bases framed from the first base.